This T cell receptor (beta chain) was identified in a study of CD8+ T cells in alopecia areata. Study information: Dosing with tofacitinib proceeded for 6 to 18 months, followed by 6 months off drug. Whole-study results and caveats: An increase in clonality over normal scalp was evident in lesional scalp, especially alopecia totalis/universalis.

This clone was counted between two and nine times. Its antigen remains unknown. Following RNA extraction, reverse transcription yielded cDNA that acted as the sequencing template. The assay was immunoSEQ multiplex PCR, and TCRdb's table has in-frame clones only and misses some. The table lists about 170,000 clones, roughly 70% of them singletons. Investigators sorted PBMCs to obtain both CD4+ and CD8+ T cells. The sequence came from a human donor with alopecia areata. The specimen comprised CD8+ T cells sorted from blood, sampled at week 0.

This CDR3 is CASSSPIGGGAEETQYF. The CDR3 nucleotides read TGTGCCAGCAGCTCCCCCATAGGCGGGGGGGCCGAGGAGACCCAGTACTTC. The V and J genes are TRBV27 and TRBJ2-5, with 9 bases fitting TRBD2. Looked up from germline, CDR1 is MNHEY and CDR2 is SMNVEV (reference sequence). The CDR3 covers 17 residues. Germline trimming cut 6 bases from V and 5 bases from J; bases unmatched to any gene: 16.